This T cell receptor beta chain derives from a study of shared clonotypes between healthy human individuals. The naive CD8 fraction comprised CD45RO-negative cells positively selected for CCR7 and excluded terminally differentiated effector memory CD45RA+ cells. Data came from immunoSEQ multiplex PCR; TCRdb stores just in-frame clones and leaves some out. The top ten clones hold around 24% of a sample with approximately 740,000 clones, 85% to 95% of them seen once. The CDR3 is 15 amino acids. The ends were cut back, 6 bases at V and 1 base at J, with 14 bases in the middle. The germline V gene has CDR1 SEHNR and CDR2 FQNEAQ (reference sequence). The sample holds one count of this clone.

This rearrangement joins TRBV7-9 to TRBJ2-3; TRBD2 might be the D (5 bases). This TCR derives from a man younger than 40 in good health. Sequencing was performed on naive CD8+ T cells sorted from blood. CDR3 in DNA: TGTGCCAGCAGTCGAACGAGCGGTGGCACAGATACGCAGTATTTT. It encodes CASSRTSGGTDTQYF.